A selection of T cell receptor beta chains follows, all from one sample in a study of blood T cell repertoires in COVID-19. The data were produced by immunoSEQ multiplex PCR, yet TCRdb's version contains in-frame clones alone and is incomplete. The sample holds roughly 160,000 clones; roughly 80% are singletons and the top ten take about 6%. What was sequenced was PBMCs or T cells enriched from blood (not recorded which). The receptors originated from a woman aged 40 to 55 with acute COVID-19. Both conserved end residues are part of each CDR3. Fields, in order: V gene, D gene, J gene, clone size, CDR3 protein, CDR3 DNA. The D gene is left open where the match is weak. The listing skips clone size in some rows; elsewhere it reads once, few, many or a size class.

V gene: TRBV30
D gene: .
J gene: TRBJ1-4
clone size: .
CDR3 protein: CAWRRSGGANEKLFF
CDR3 DNA: TGTGCCTGGAGGAGGTCGGGCGGGGCTAATGAAAAACTGTTTTTT

V gene: TRBV30
D gene: TRBD1
J gene: TRBJ1-1
clone size: .
CDR3 protein: CAWSQGQGVGTEAFF
CDR3 DNA: TGTGCCTGGAGTCAAGGACAGGGGGTTGGGACTGAAGCTTTCTTT

V gene: TRBV20-1
D gene: TRBD1
J gene: TRBJ1-2
clone size: .
CDR3 protein: CSASDRGSYGYTF
CDR3 DNA: TGCAGTGCTAGTGACAGGGGCTCCTATGGCTACACCTTC

V gene: TRBV2
D gene: TRBD1
J gene: TRBJ1-5
clone size: few
CDR3 protein: CASSGTGGNQSQHF
CDR3 DNA: TGTGCCAGCAGTGGGACAGGGGGCAATCAGTCCCAGCATTTT

V gene: TRBV7-9
D gene: TRBD1
J gene: TRBJ1-1
clone size: .
CDR3 protein: CASSLLGQDTEAFF
CDR3 DNA: TGTGCCAGCAGCTTACTAGGACAGGACACTGAAGCTTTCTTT

V gene: TRBV4-2
D gene: .
J gene: TRBJ1-4
clone size: .
CDR3 protein: CASSQGGGNEKLFF
CDR3 DNA: TGTGCCAGCAGCCAAGGCGGGGGGAATGAAAAACTGTTTTTT

V gene: TRBV5-6
D gene: TRBD2
J gene: TRBJ2-2
clone size: .
CDR3 protein: CASSLAIAGVGELFF
CDR3 DNA: TGTGCCAGCAGCTTGGCAATAGCGGGAGTGGGGGAGCTGTTTTTT

V gene: TRBV6-1
D gene: TRBD1
J gene: TRBJ1-4
clone size: .
CDR3 protein: CASSDGQGVGNEKLFF
CDR3 DNA: TGTGCCAGCAGTGACGGACAGGGGGTTGGTAATGAAAAACTGTTTTTT

V gene: TRBV29-1
D gene: .
J gene: TRBJ2-3
clone size: .
CDR3 protein: CSVEPLVGAGTDTQYF
CDR3 DNA: TGCAGCGTTGAACCACTCGTAGGGGCGGGCACAGATACGCAGTATTTT

V gene: TRBV7-9
D gene: TRBD1
J gene: TRBJ1-1
clone size: .
CDR3 protein: CASREQGPNLAEAFF
CDR3 DNA: TGTGCCAGCAGGGAACAGGGGCCTAATCTCGCTGAAGCTTTCTTT

V gene: TRBV5-1
D gene: .
J gene: TRBJ2-7
clone size: once
CDR3 protein: CASSFEGRDSYEQYF
CDR3 DNA: TGCGCCAGCAGCTTCGAAGGCAGGGACTCCTACGAGCAGTACTTC

V gene: TRBV30
D gene: .
J gene: TRBJ1-2
clone size: .
CDR3 protein: CAWSTDSNYGYTF
CDR3 DNA: TGTGCCTGGAGTACTGACAGTAACTATGGCTACACCTTC

V gene: TRBV5-4
D gene: .
J gene: TRBJ2-3
clone size: .
CDR3 protein: CASSPADTDTQYF
CDR3 DNA: TGTGCCAGCAGCCCAGCGGACACAGATACGCAGTATTTT

V gene: TRBV5-1
D gene: TRBD2
J gene: TRBJ2-1
clone size: .
CDR3 protein: CASSLASGDDEQFF
CDR3 DNA: TGCGCCAGCAGTCTGGCTAGCGGAGATGATGAGCAGTTCTTC

V gene: TRBV19
D gene: TRBD2
J gene: TRBJ2-5
clone size: .
CDR3 protein: CASSTPSGRGKTQYF
CDR3 DNA: TGTGCCAGTAGTACCCCTAGCGGGAGGGGGAAGACCCAGTACTTC

V gene: TRBV7-9
D gene: .
J gene: TRBJ1-6
clone size: once
CDR3 protein: CASSSSGGSSYNSPLHF
CDR3 DNA: TGTGCCAGCAGCTCGTCGGGAGGGAGCTCCTATAATTCACCCCTCCACTTT

V gene: TRBV7-9
D gene: TRBD1
J gene: TRBJ1-1
clone size: .
CDR3 protein: CASSRTGPNTEAFF
CDR3 DNA: TGTGCCAGCAGCCGGACAGGACCGAACACTGAAGCTTTCTTT

V gene: TRBV5-1
D gene: TRBD1
J gene: TRBJ1-2
clone size: .
CDR3 protein: CASSSPGQIYGYTF
CDR3 DNA: TGCGCCAGCAGCTCGCCGGGACAGATCTATGGCTACACCTTC

V gene: TRBV5-1
D gene: TRBD2
J gene: TRBJ2-7
clone size: .
CDR3 protein: CASSASTSGTAEQYF
CDR3 DNA: TGCGCCAGCAGCGCCTCAACTAGCGGGACGGCCGAGCAGTACTTC

V gene: TRBV4-1
D gene: TRBD1
J gene: TRBJ1-1
clone size: .
CDR3 protein: CASSRTGVVKNTEAFF
CDR3 DNA: TGCGCCAGCAGCCGGACAGGGGTCGTCAAGAACACTGAAGCTTTCTTT

V gene: TRBV6-5
D gene: .
J gene: TRBJ1-1
clone size: .
CDR3 protein: CASSPYRGNTEAFF
CDR3 DNA: TGTGCCAGCAGTCCTTATCGGGGAAACACTGAAGCTTTCTTT

V gene: TRBV11-1
D gene: .
J gene: TRBJ2-1
clone size: .
CDR3 protein: CASERDSRYYNEQFF
CDR3 DNA: TGTGCCTCCGAGAGGGACTCGAGATACTACAATGAGCAGTTCTTC

V gene: TRBV19
D gene: TRBD1
J gene: TRBJ1-2
clone size: .
CDR3 protein: CASSMGQGTHGYTF
CDR3 DNA: TGTGCCAGTAGTATGGGACAGGGGACGCATGGCTACACCTTC

V gene: TRBV5-1
D gene: TRBD1
J gene: TRBJ1-2
clone size: .
CDR3 protein: CASSSGTGINYGYTF
CDR3 DNA: TGCGCCAGCTCCTCAGGGACAGGAATTAACTATGGCTACACCTTC

V gene: TRBV29-1
D gene: TRBD2
J gene: TRBJ2-1
clone size: once
CDR3 protein: CSVVSGRAIYNEQFF
CDR3 DNA: TGCAGCGTTGTGAGCGGGAGGGCCATCTACAATGAGCAGTTCTTC

V gene: TRBV29-1
D gene: .
J gene: TRBJ1-5
clone size: .
CDR3 protein: CSVETGFNQPQHF
CDR3 DNA: TGCAGCGTAGAAACAGGTTTCAATCAGCCCCAGCATTTT

V gene: TRBV7-8
D gene: TRBD2
J gene: TRBJ2-1
clone size: .
CDR3 protein: CASSLIPAGVPAGEQFF
CDR3 DNA: TGTGCCAGCAGCTTAATCCCAGCGGGAGTTCCCGCAGGTGAGCAGTTCTTC